The 31 T cell receptor beta chains listed next were all sequenced from one sample in a study of shared clonotypes between healthy human individuals. Profiling relied on immunoSEQ multiplex PCR, and the TCRdb table lists in-frame clones only, not all of them. The sample has around 2.5 million clones; roughly 93% are singletons. Sequences were obtained from naive CD4+ T cells from PBMCs. Noted subset: CD45RA+ positively selected. Receptor source: a man aged 18 to 35 in good health. Some clones in this sample may be carry-over from other donors' samples.

As to this clone: This sample includes further DNA sequences coding for the same CDR3. CDR3 DNA: TGCGCCAGCAGCTTGGCGGGATCTGGAAACACCATATATTTT. Amino acid sequence: CASSLAGSGNTIYF. The genes are TRBV5-1 and TRBJ1-3; the D is unclear. The length of the CDR3 is 14 residues. V was clipped by 0 bases and J by 1 base, with 5 bases between them. Looked up from germline, CDR1 is SGHRS and CDR2 is YFSETQ.

DNA of the CDR3: TGTGCCAGCCGGCCTACCAGGGACAGGGGAAGGGATACGCAGTATTTT. Encoded protein: CASRPTRDRGRDTQYF. The chain recombines TRBV6-6 with TRBJ2-3; 10 nucleotides agree with TRBD1. Losses at the gene ends were 8 bases for V and 6 bases for J; bases not matched to a gene: 14. This CDR3 has 16 residues. Germline V CDR1 and CDR2: MNHNY, SVGAGI (reference sequence).

This chain connects TRBV28 to TRBJ2-3; D possibly corresponds to TRBD1 (6 bases). Germline V gives CDR1 MDHEN, CDR2 SYDVKM. The CDR3 runs 14 residues. Between the trimmed V and J ends, which lost 7 bases and 4 bases, there was a span of 15 bases. CDR3 sequence: CASIRQGWADTQYF. Here the CDR3 DNA reads TGTGCCAGCATTAGGCAGGGGTGGGCAGATACGCAGTATTTT.

The chain recombines TRBV5-4 with TRBJ2-7; 8 bases fit TRBD1. The junction had 8 bases not matched to a gene; V was cut back by 5 bases and J by 4 bases. There are 14 residues in the CDR3. Germline V CDR1 and CDR2: SGHNT, YYREEE (reference sequence). CDR3 in amino acids: CASSSTGERYEQYF. The CDR3 DNA reads as TGTGCCAGCAGTTCGACAGGGGAACGATACGAGCAGTACTTC.

The chain combines TRBV28 with TRBJ2-5, with D unresolved. Trimming shortened V by 7 bases and J by 1 base, and 7 bases separated the two germline ends. This CDR3 is built from 12 residues. Germline assignment: CDR1 MDHEN and CDR2 SYDVKM. The CDR3 region has the DNA TGTGCCAGCACAGACTTCCAAGAGACCCAGTACTTC. Translation gives CASTDFQETQYF.

As for this clone: Other DNA sequences in this specimen translate into the identical CDR3. The rearrangement joins TRBV7-2 to TRBJ2-1; 7 bases line up with TRBD2. The germline V gene has CDR1 SGHTA and CDR2 FQGNSA. This CDR3 comprises 15 residues. V was clipped by 1 base and J by 3 bases; unmatched bases: 3. The CDR3 DNA reads as TGTGCCAGCAGCTTAGGGCTAGCGGTCTACAATGAGCAGTTCTTC. Its protein is CASSLGLAVYNEQFF.

DNA of the CDR3: TGTGCCAGCAGTTTATCGTGGACAGAAGGAGCCAACGTCCTGACTTTC. It yields the protein CASSLSWTEGANVLTF. The chain links TRBV27 to TRBJ2-6, with D tentatively TRBD1 (6 bases). The length of the CDR3 is 16 residues. Trimming cost V 0 bases and J 7 bases, with 13 bases left between them. Germline CDR1 and CDR2: MNHEY and SMNVEV (reference sequence).

This clone has a handful of counts. This chain links TRBV10-3 with TRBJ2-1, with TRBD2 matching over 9 bases. Germline CDR1 is ENHRY and CDR2 is SYGVKD. The V segment lost 8 bases and the J segment 8 bases; nucleotides outside the gene matches: 7. The CDR3 runs 13 residues. CDR3 DNA sequence: TGTGCCATCGTAGCGGGAGATGGGTATGAGCAGTTCTTC. This codes for CAIVAGDGYEQFF.

The rearrangement uses TRBV18 and TRBJ2-2; 7 nucleotides agree with TRBD2. V trimming: 3 bases; J trimming: 6 bases; junction bases outside the gene matches: 10. Germline CDR1 reads KGHSH; CDR2 reads LQKENI. This CDR3 has 16 residues. The CDR3 nucleotides are TGTGCCAGCTCACCGGCGAGGGAGGGCCTACCCGGGGAGCTGTTTTTT. This encodes CASSPAREGLPGELFF.

The V and J genes are TRBV9 and TRBJ2-2, with D possibly being TRBD2 (5 bases). Germline-derived CDR1 and CDR2 are SGDLS and YYNGEE. This CDR3 spans 14 amino acids. V was trimmed by 4 bases and J by 6 bases, leaving 13 bases between them. CDR3 nucleotide sequence: TGTGCCAGCAGCTCCACCCCCGGGGCCGGGGAGCTGTTTTTT. This encodes CASSSTPGAGELFF.

V and J are TRBV30 and TRBJ1-5; perhaps TRBD1 as D (5 bases). This CDR3 comprises 13 residues. The V and J ends lost 3 bases and 6 bases respectively, with 12 bases between them. Germline CDR1 GTSNPN, CDR2 SVGIG (reference sequence). The CDR3 is CAWSSMGGQPQHF. CDR3 bases: TGTGCCTGGAGCTCAATGGGGGGTCAGCCCCAGCATTTT.

The chain recombines TRBV25-1 with TRBJ1-2; the match to TRBD1 covers 8 bases. The CDR3 length is 13 residues. With 7 bases clipped from V and 4 bases from J, the junction kept 5 bases outside the gene matches. From germline, CDR1 is MGHDK and CDR2 SYGVNS. As DNA, the CDR3 is TGTGCCAGCACCGGACAGGGAACCTATGGCTACACCTTC. It translates to CASTGQGTYGYTF.

This chain connects TRBV7-2 to TRBJ2-2; 10 positions match TRBD1. The trim removed 4 bases at V and 5 bases at J, leaving 1 base unmatched. The V gene's germline CDR1 is SGHTA and CDR2 FQGNSA. This CDR3 is 14 amino acids long. The CDR3 DNA reads as TGTGCCAGCAGCTGGGACAGGGGTACCGGGGAGCTGTTTTTT. Residues: CASSWDRGTGELFF.

The CDR3 spells CAISADSTQRNTIYF. CDR3 sequence (DNA): TGTGCCATCAGTGCAGACAGTACTCAAAGGAACACCATATATTTT. The chain is built from TRBV10-3 and TRBJ1-3; the D gene is possibly TRBD1 (5 bases). V shed 4 bases and J shed 7 bases, with 17 bases lying between them. The CDR3 totals 15 residues. The V gene's germline CDR1 is ENHRY and CDR2 SYGVKD.

J is TRBJ2-7 and V is TRBV21-1; the listed D gene, TRBD2, was not tested against the DNA. TRBV21-1 is shown as a pseudogene. The CDR3 covers 15 residues. The CDR3 sequence is CASTPAGGHDHEQYF. The CDR3 region has the DNA TGTGCCAGCACCCCGGCGGGGGGACACGACCACGAGCAGTACTTC.

This chain connects TRBV7-2 to TRBJ2-3; D unresolved. The CDR3 spans 15 residues. Trimming pared 2 bases from V and 1 base from J, leaving 10 bases between. From germline, CDR1 is SGHTA and CDR2 FQGNSA. The CDR3 loop is CASSLQPMGTDTQYF. Here the CDR3 DNA reads TGTGCCAGCAGCTTACAGCCTATGGGCACAGATACGCAGTATTTT.

The chain joins TRBV10-1 to TRBJ1-1, with D perhaps matching TRBD1 (5 bases). CDR3 length equals 13 residues. V was trimmed by 5 bases and J by 1 base, leaving 8 bases between them. Germline CDR1 WNHNN, CDR2 SYGVQD (reference sequence). The DNA of the CDR3 is TGCGCCAGCAGTTTGACAGAGAACACTGAAGCTTTCTTT. Translation: CASSLTENTEAFF.

The chain combines TRBV6-4 with TRBJ1-5, with TRBD1 matching 10 bases. Germline V gene sequence: CDR1 MRHNA, CDR2 SNTAGT. The junction had 7 bases not matched to a gene; V was cut back by 0 bases and J by 2 bases. The CDR3 spans 18 residues. The CDR3 loop reads CASSDSGDRGAGNQPQHF. CDR3 in DNA: TGTGCCAGCAGTGACTCTGGGGACAGGGGCGCTGGCAATCAGCCCCAGCATTTT.

This clone has just one count. Other nucleotide sequences from this sample produce the same CDR3. This sequence joins TRBV30 and TRBJ2-7; D might be TRBD1 (6 bases). This CDR3 region has 13 residues. The V gene's germline CDR1 is GTSNPN and CDR2 SVGIG (reference sequence). With 0 bases removed from V and 1 base from J, the gap between germline ends came to 7 bases. The CDR3 loop is CAWSVQGSYEQYF. CDR3 sequence (DNA): TGTGCCTGGAGTGTACAGGGTTCCTACGAGCAGTACTTC.

V gene TRBV5-4 combines with J gene TRBJ2-7; 8 bases match TRBD2. The CDR3 length is 15 residues. V lost 4 bases, J lost 1 base, and 7 bases stayed unmatched. CDR1 and CDR2 (germline): SGHNT, YYREEE (reference sequence). CDR3 amino acids: CASSPTSVRSYEQYF. The CDR3 DNA is TGTGCCAGCAGCCCGACTAGCGTTAGGTCCTACGAGCAGTACTTC.

V gene TRBV19 combines with J gene TRBJ1-5; D possibly corresponds to TRBD1 (6 bases). V lost 5 bases and J 3 bases, leaving 17 bases between the germline ends. The CDR3 has 16 residues. The germline CDR1 and CDR2 sequences are LNHDA and SQIVND (reference sequence). The CDR3 loop reads CASSPPLRGDNQPQHF. The CDR3 DNA reads as TGTGCCAGTAGTCCCCCCCTCAGGGGAGACAATCAGCCCCAGCATTTT.

The V and J genes are TRBV1 and TRBJ2-7; the table's D call of TRBD2 was not tested on the DNA. TRBV1 is noted as a pseudogene. The CDR3 spans 18 residues. Written as DNA, the CDR3 is TGCACCAGCAGCCAAAGAGGGACTACCGGCGAAAGCTCCTACGAGCAGTACTTC. The encoded protein is CTSSQRGTTGESSYEQYF.

The chain links TRBV1 to TRBJ2-5; TRBD2 is the table's D call and was not checked against the DNA. TRBV1 is shown as a pseudogene. This CDR3 is built from 16 residues. The CDR3: CTSSPTGLAGTETQYF. CDR3 nucleotide sequence: TGCACCAGCAGCCCGACTGGACTAGCGGGAACAGAGACCCAGTACTTC.

The genes are TRBV25-1 and TRBJ2-7; 16 bases map to TRBD2. V dropped 3 bases and J dropped 5; count of bases not matched to a gene: 7. Germline V gene lookup returns CDR1 MGHDK and CDR2 SYGVNS. The CDR3 is 17 residues long. The CDR3 spells CASSEGLAGGPDDEQYF. Written as DNA, the CDR3 is TGTGCCAGCAGTGAGGGACTAGCGGGAGGGCCCGATGACGAGCAGTACTTC.

As regards this clone: The sample holds other DNA sequences that translate to the same CDR3. V and J are TRBV28 and TRBJ1-5; D is uncertain. CDR1 is MDHEN and CDR2 is SYDVKM in the germline V gene. CDR3 length: 12 amino acids. With 5 bases removed from V and 0 bases from J, the gap between germline ends came to 2 bases. CDR3 sequence: CASSVSNQPQHF. CDR3 sequence (DNA): TGTGCCAGCAGTGTTAGCAATCAGCCCCAGCATTTT.

This sequence joins TRBV5-6 and TRBJ2-7; 8 nucleotides match TRBD2. The germline CDR1 and CDR2 sequences are SGHDT and YYEEEE. The CDR3 is 14 amino acids. V trimming: 0 bases; J trimming: 4 bases; junction bases outside the gene matches: 3. CDR3 region: CASSLGLALYEQYF. CDR3 nucleotide sequence: TGTGCCAGCAGCTTGGGACTAGCGTTATACGAGCAGTACTTC.

This chain uses TRBV18 with TRBJ2-1; 8 nucleotides match TRBD2. Germline V gene lookup returns CDR1 KGHSH and CDR2 LQKENI. The CDR3 runs 16 residues. Trimming removed 3 bases from V and 1 base from J; junction bases left unmatched: 5. The CDR3 here is CASSPSTSGSYNEQFF. CDR3 bases: TGTGCCAGCTCACCCTCAACTAGCGGTTCCTACAATGAGCAGTTCTTC. Full variable domain (outside the CDR3, taken from reference TRBV18 and TRBJ2-1): NAGVMQNPRHLVRRRGQEARLRCSPMKGHSHVYWYRQLPEEGLKFMVYLQKENIIDESGMPKERFSAEFPKEGPSILRIQQVVRGDSAAYFCASSPSTSGSYNEQFFGPGTRLTVL.

The gene calls are TRBV5-1 and TRBJ2-7, with TRBD1 identical over 8 bases. Germline trimming cut 6 bases from V and 0 bases from J; bases unmatched to any gene: 11. The CDR3 contains 16 residues. Germline values: CDR1 SGHRS, CDR2 YFSETQ. The CDR3 DNA reads TGCGCCAGCACCCTCGGACAGGGAGGCCCCTCCTACGAGCAGTACTTC. The encoded protein is CASTLGQGGPSYEQYF.

The V call is TRBV30, the J call TRBJ1-5; 7 bases match TRBD1. Looked up from germline, CDR1 is GTSNPN and CDR2 is SVGIG (reference sequence). The CDR3 sequence is 14 residues long. The V and J ends lost 1 base and 9 bases, in that order; junction bases with no gene match: 9. CDR3 residues: CAWSGDRAWGPQHF. As DNA, the CDR3 is TGTGCCTGGAGTGGAGACAGGGCCTGGGGGCCCCAGCATTTT.

This rearrangement joins TRBV28 to TRBJ1-5, with D maybe TRBD1 (5 bases). Trimming removed 3 bases at V and 5 bases at J, with 14 bases between. The V gene's germline CDR1 is MDHEN and CDR2 SYDVKM. The CDR3 is made up of 15 amino acids. The CDR3 region is CASSFWQGGDQPQHF. The CDR3 bases are TGTGCCAGCAGTTTTTGGCAGGGTGGGGATCAGCCCCAGCATTTT.

The CDR3 DNA is TGTGCCAGCAGCTTAGTTTCCGGGCGGGGGGAGCAGTACTTC. This translates into CASSLVSGRGEQYF. V and J are TRBV7-2 and TRBJ2-7; 7 nucleotides line up with TRBD2. The CDR3 is 14 residues long. V was clipped by 1 base and J by 7 bases; unmatched bases: 7. The germline gives CDR1 SGHTA, CDR2 FQGNSA.